These T cell receptor beta chains were read from a single sample in a study of neoadjuvant anti-PD-1 for oral cavity cancer. The assay was immunoSEQ multiplex PCR, and TCRdb's table has in-frame clones only and misses some. The sample comprises 11,000 to 15,000 clones, roughly two thirds of which are singletons, and 3% rests with the top ten. Sample: PBMCs, taken before nivolumab (anti-PD-1) treatment. The receptors were gathered from a person aged 35 to 85 with oral cavity squamous cell carcinoma. Each CDR3 is given with its conserved first and last residue. A D gene is named only where the DNA matches it firmly. Clone size is given for some rows only: seen once, a few or many times, or a class if the clone is expanded.

-	TRBV7-9	TRBJ1-1	-	TGTGCCAGCATCGGGGTTATGAACACTGAAGCTTTCTTT	CASIGVMNTEAFF
TRBD1	TRBV5-1	TRBJ2-2	-	TGCGCCAGCAGCCGACAGGGGCCCCCAATGGGCACCGGGGAGCTGTTTTTT	CASSRQGPPMGTGELFF
-	TRBV21-1	TRBJ2-3	few	TGTGCCAGCAGCAAAAAATGGCGGGAGTTCGCAGATACGCAGTATTTT	CASSKKWREFADTQYF
TRBD1	TRBV19	TRBJ1-4	few	TGTGCCAGTAGGGGACAGGGGGCTCAAGGAAAACTGTTTTTT	CASRGQGAQGKLFF
-	TRBV10-3	TRBJ1-2	-	TGTGCCATCAGCGAAAGCGGAATACCCCATGGCTACACCTTC	CAISESGIPHGYTF
TRBD1	TRBV5-1	TRBJ1-1	-	TGCGCCAGCAGCTCCAATGGACAGGGCCTGACTGAAGCTTTCTTT	CASSSNGQGLTEAFF
-	TRBV27	TRBJ1-5	-	TGTGCCAGCAGTTTCGGGACAACGGGGGAGCCCCAGCATTTT	CASSFGTTGEPQHF
-	TRBV19	TRBJ1-1	-	TGTGCCAGTATCCCATGGTCGGGATATGAAGCTTTCTTT	CASIPWSGYEAFF
-	TRBV6-5	TRBJ1-5	-	TGTGCCAGCAGTTATAGCCAGAATCAGCCCCAGCATTTT	CASSYSQNQPQHF
TRBD2	TRBV10-3	TRBJ2-2	few	TGTGCCACGCGGACTAGCGGGAGGAACACCGGGGAGCTGTTTTTT	CATRTSGRNTGELFF
TRBD1	TRBV5-5	TRBJ1-1	-	TGTGCCAGCAGCTACCGGGACAGAGGAACTGAAGCTTTCTTT	CASSYRDRGTEAFF
-	TRBV5-1	TRBJ2-7	-	TGCGCCAGCAGCACCGAAACGGGTTTATTCGGGGAGCAGTACTTC	CASSTETGLFGEQYF
-	TRBV29-1	TRBJ2-4	-	TGCAGCGTTGAAGATCCGGGAACGGACATTCAGTACTTC	CSVEDPGTDIQYF
TRBD1	TRBV6-6	TRBJ1-5	once	TGTGCCAGCAGTTATAATGGGGACAGTACGCATTTT	CASSYNGDSTHF
TRBD1	TRBV7-8	TRBJ1-5	few	TGTGCCAGCAGCACGGGACAGAATCAGCCCCAGCATTTT	CASSTGQNQPQHF
-	TRBV6-1	TRBJ2-7	-	TGTGCCAGCAGTGTAACTCCTCGAGTTGGGGCCAACTCCTACGAGCAGTACTTC	CASSVTPRVGANSYEQYF
-	TRBV6-6	TRBJ2-3	-	TGTGCCAGCAGTTACTGGGGGATTTTCACAGATACGCAGTATTTT	CASSYWGIFTDTQYF
TRBD1	TRBV27	TRBJ2-7	-	TGTGCCAGCAGTTCGACCGGGACAGGGTCTCGCGAGCAGTACTTC	CASSSTGTGSREQYF
-	TRBV9	TRBJ2-1	once	TGTGCCAGCAGCCCCCGGACCAATTCCAATGAGCAGTTCTTC	CASSPRTNSNEQFF
TRBD1	TRBV19	TRBJ1-3	-	TGTGCCAGTGGACAGGGGGCAAACACCATATATTTT	CASGQGANTIYF
-	TRBV5-6	TRBJ2-3	once	TGTGCCAGCAGCTGGGGGAGGACAGATACGCAGTATTTT	CASSWGRTDTQYF
TRBD1	TRBV27	TRBJ1-5	-	TGTGCCAGCAGTTCCGAACCACAGGGGTGGGATCAGCCCCAGCATTTT	CASSSEPQGWDQPQHF
TRBD1	TRBV19	TRBJ2-1	-	TGTGCCAGTACCTCGGGACAGGGCGATGAGCAGTTCTTC	CASTSGQGDEQFF
-	TRBV28	TRBJ2-7	-	TGTGCCAGCAGCCCCTGGCGGACGGGAACCTACGAGCAGTACTTC	CASSPWRTGTYEQYF
-	TRBV30	TRBJ1-1	-	TGTGCCTGGAGTCGCGGGGGTTCCACTGAAGCTTTCTTT	CAWSRGGSTEAFF
-	TRBV5-5	TRBJ2-7	few	TGTGCCAGCAGCCAAAGCGGGCGTAGGTTCTACGAGCAGTACTTC	CASSQSGRRFYEQYF
TRBD2	TRBV7-3	TRBJ2-7	-	TGTGCCAGCAGCCCCGGGACTAGCTTCTACGAGCAGTACTTC	CASSPGTSFYEQYF
-	TRBV27	TRBJ1-5	-	TGTGCCAGCAGTTTGTCCTTCGGTCAGCCCCAGCATTTT	CASSLSFGQPQHF
-	TRBV28	TRBJ2-7	-	TGTGCCAGCAGTTTATACCAGGGATACGAGCAGTACTTC	CASSLYQGYEQYF
-	TRBV5-1	TRBJ2-7	-	TGCGCCAGCAGCTCGGAGGGGTTCTCCTACGAGCAGTACTTC	CASSSEGFSYEQYF
-	TRBV5-1	TRBJ2-4	few	TGCGCCAGCAGCTTGGGGGGTAGTGAAAACATTCAGTACTTC	CASSLGGSENIQYF
-	TRBV9	TRBJ2-1	-	TGTGCCAGCAGCGTTTCTAGCGCCTACAATGAGCAGTTCTTC	CASSVSSAYNEQFF